These 20 T cell receptor beta chains came from one sample sequenced in a study of blood T cell repertoires in COVID-19. Measured with immunoSEQ multiplex PCR; TCRdb has only the in-frame clones, and not every one. The table shows 75,000 or so clones, with 75% to 90% occurring only once. The sequenced sample consisted of peripheral blood. The receptors shown here come from a woman at least 80 years old with acute or convalescent COVID-19.

The chain carries TRBV6-5 and TRBJ1-2; D unresolved. Germline CDR1 and CDR2: MNHEY and SVGAGI. Between the trimmed V and J ends, which lost 4 bases and 5 bases, there was a span of 17 bases. The CDR3 contains 15 residues. The CDR3 DNA reads as TGTGCCAGCAGTTCCAACCTTGGGCGGGAATATGGCTACACCTTC. Protein product: CASSSNLGREYGYTF.

This chain uses TRBV7-8 with TRBJ1-1, with a tentative D call TRBD1 (5 bases). The CDR3 sequence is 15 residues long. Germline V CDR1 and CDR2: SGHVS, FQNEAQ. V was clipped by 0 bases and J by 11 bases, with 19 bases between them. CDR3 sequence (DNA): TGTGCCAGCAGCTTAGCGAGCTTAGGGGCTGCGGGGGCTTTCTTT. As protein: CASSLASLGAAGAFF.

This chain joins TRBV10-2 and TRBJ1-4, with TRBD1 as a possible D gene (5 bases). Trimming cost V 8 bases and J 8 bases, with 18 bases left between them. CDR3 length equals 14 residues. Per germline, CDR1 WSHSY and CDR2 SAAADI. CDR3 coding DNA: TGCGCCAGCGCGCAAAAGGGGCTAGGAGAAAAACTGTTTTTT. It translates to CASAQKGLGEKLFF.

In this sample, this clone turned up once. The rearrangement joins TRBV2 to TRBJ2-2; tentatively, D is TRBD2 (5 bases). In germline, CDR1 is SNHLY, CDR2 FYNNEI. Trimming took off 10 bases at V and 0 bases at J, with 9 bases between the two ends. There are 13 residues in the CDR3. CDR3 amino acids: CANGGPNTGELFF. Here the CDR3 DNA reads TGTGCCAATGGAGGACCGAACACCGGGGAGCTGTTTTTT.

The V gene is TRBV5-1, the J gene TRBJ2-3; the match to TRBD2 covers 8 bases. J lost 2 bases, V lost 0 bases, and 8 bases had no gene match. The CDR3 runs to 17 residues. Germline V CDR1 and CDR2: SGHRS, YFSETQ. The CDR3 loop is CASSLAQREPNTDTQYF. The CDR3 DNA is TGCGCCAGCAGCTTGGCCCAGCGGGAGCCTAACACAGATACGCAGTATTTT.

This clone was recorded a few times. This rearrangement joins TRBV14 to TRBJ1-2, with D hard to call. CDR1 is SGHDN and CDR2 is FVKESK in the germline V gene. The CDR3 totals 13 residues. V was shortened by 4 bases and J by 0 bases, with 6 bases between the two germline ends. Here the CDR3 reads CASSPQPNYGYTF. In DNA form, the CDR3 reads TGTGCCAGCAGCCCACAACCTAACTATGGCTACACCTTC.

This clone has just a few counts. The chain joins TRBV5-1 to TRBJ2-2, with 7 bases fitting TRBD2. The germline CDR1 and CDR2 sequences are SGHRS and YFSETQ. This CDR3 is 15 amino acids long. V was clipped by 4 bases and J by 0 bases; unmatched bases: 3. In nucleotides, the CDR3 is TGCGCCAGCAGCCGCGGGAGATCGAACACCGGGGAGCTGTTTTTT. It encodes CASSRGRSNTGELFF.

The chain has TRBV18 and TRBJ2-2; D is perhaps TRBD1 (5 bases). V lost 3 bases to trimming and J lost 5 bases, with 10 bases between them. Per the germline V gene, CDR1 is KGHSH and CDR2 is LQKENI. The CDR3 covers 14 residues. The CDR3: CASSPQDRTGELFF. The CDR3 nucleotides read TGTGCCAGCTCACCGCAAGACAGAACCGGGGAGCTGTTTTTT.

This chain connects TRBV7-6 to TRBJ2-6; 8 bases are shared with TRBD2. With 5 bases clipped from V and 3 bases from J, the junction kept 3 bases outside the gene matches. The CDR3 covers 15 residues. Germline values: CDR1 SGHVS, CDR2 FNYEAQ. The CDR3 reads CASSPAGGGANVLTF. In nucleotides, the CDR3 is TGTGCCAGCAGCCCGGCGGGGGGTGGGGCCAACGTCCTGACTTTC.

This rearrangement joins TRBV5-1 to TRBJ2-7; tentatively, D is TRBD2 (6 bases). The V gene's germline CDR1 is SGHRS and CDR2 YFSETQ. Trimming removed 0 bases at V and 2 bases at J, with 18 bases between. This CDR3 is built from 17 residues. CDR3 protein: CASSLGTTKARAYEQYF. In DNA form, the CDR3 reads TGCGCCAGCAGCTTGGGGACTACCAAAGCAAGGGCCTACGAGCAGTACTTC.

In this sample, this clone turned up a few times. The chain is built from TRBV5-1 and TRBJ2-1, with 12 positions matching TRBD2. With 0 bases clipped from V and 7 bases from J, the junction kept 5 bases outside the gene matches. The CDR3 loop spans 16 amino acids. Germline assignment: CDR1 SGHRS and CDR2 YFSETQ. The CDR3 DNA follows: TGCGCCAGCAGCTTGGGACTAGCGGGAGTTCTTAATGAGCAGTTCTTC. Translated: CASSLGLAGVLNEQFF.

The CDR3 sequence is CASSLESRDRGWFGELFF. The DNA of the CDR3 is TGTGCCAGCAGTTTAGAGTCTAGGGACAGGGGGTGGTTCGGGGAGCTGTTTTTT. The V and J genes are TRBV27 and TRBJ2-2; 11 bases are a match to TRBD1. The CDR3 is made up of 18 amino acids. V gave up 2 bases and J gave up 7 bases; unmatched junction bases: 12. Per the germline V gene, CDR1 is MNHEY and CDR2 is SMNVEV (reference sequence).

The chain couples TRBV14 to TRBJ2-7, with TRBD1 matching 10 bases. Germline assignment: CDR1 SGHDN and CDR2 FVKESK. Trimming cost V 4 bases and J 7 bases; bases outside gene matches: 10. The CDR3 consists of 15 residues. The CDR3 DNA is TGTGCCAGCAGCCTTCTCCTAGACAGGGGGCAGGAGCAGTACTTC. Translation: CASSLLLDRGQEQYF. The entire variable domain, with the rest obtained from reference TRBV14 and TRBJ2-7, is as follows: EAGVTQFPSHSVIEKGQTVTLRCDPISGHDNLYWYRRVMGKEIKFLLHFVKESKQDESGMPNNRFLAERTGGTYSTLKVQPAELEDSGVYFCASSLLLDRGQEQYFGPGTRLTVT.

The J gene is TRBJ1-3, the V gene TRBV12-3 or TRBV12-4; D gene unclear. The CDR3 covers 11 residues. Trimming stripped 9 bases from V and 4 bases from J, with 7 bases between. CDR3: CASTRGNTIYF. The CDR3 nucleotides read TGTGCCAGTACGAGGGGAAACACCATATATTTT.

The rearrangement links TRBV5-5 to TRBJ1-2; 8 bases align to TRBD1. V was pared by 5 bases and J by 8 bases, with 8 bases of the junction left unmatched. CDR3 length equals 13 residues. Germline V gives CDR1 SGHKS, CDR2 YYEKEE (reference sequence). The CDR3 nucleotides read TGTGCCAGCAGTATGACAGGGGCGGTCGGCTACACCTTC. This gives the protein CASSMTGAVGYTF.

Only one count was recorded for this clone. The chain carries TRBV29-1 and TRBJ1-3, with a tentative D call TRBD1 (6 bases). Germline V gives CDR1 SQVTM, CDR2 ANQGSEA. The ends were cut back, 6 bases at V and 8 bases at J, with 14 bases in the middle. The length of the CDR3 is 12 residues. The chain's CDR3 is CSVETGIDTIYF. CDR3 DNA sequence: TGCAGCGTCGAAACAGGGATTGACACCATATATTTT.

V gene TRBV30 combines with J gene TRBJ1-6; D is unclear. Germline CDR1 GTSNPN, CDR2 SVGIG (reference sequence). The CDR3 extends over 14 amino acids. The ends were cut back, 3 bases at V and 3 bases at J, with 9 bases in the middle. This CDR3 reads CAWRPGNYNSPLHF. For the CDR3, the DNA is TGTGCCTGGAGACCGGGAAACTATAATTCACCCCTCCACTTT.

The CDR3 sequence is CASSLQLQYTGELFF. The CDR3 nucleotides read TGTGCCAGTAGTCTCCAATTACAGTACACCGGGGAGCTGTTTTTT. This chain joins TRBV19 and TRBJ2-2; no definite D call. CDR3 length: 15 amino acids. Germline CDR1 is LNHDA and CDR2 is SQIVND (reference sequence). V gave up 5 bases and J gave up 3 bases, with 13 bases separating them.

CDR3 bases: TGTGCCAGCAGACCTAGACAGGACCCAATGGACTATGGCTACACCTTC. As protein: CASRPRQDPMDYGYTF. The V and J genes are TRBV11-2 and TRBJ1-2, with D possibly TRBD1 on 6 matching bases. V was shortened by 6 bases and J by 3 bases, with 20 bases between the two germline ends. The germline V gene encodes CDR1 SGHAT and CDR2 FQNNGV. CDR3 length equals 16 residues.

This clone appeared a few times. In DNA, the CDR3 is TGTGCCAGCAGCAGGGACAGGGCGGCGCAGCCCCAGCATTTT. Translated: CASSRDRAAQPQHF. The chain joins TRBV16 to TRBJ1-5; 9 bases fit TRBD1. CDR3 length equals 14 residues. The V segment lost 5 bases and the J segment 7 bases; nucleotides outside the gene matches: 6. Germline V CDR1 and CDR2: KGHSY, FQNENV.